This TCR beta chain was retrieved from a study of blood T cell repertoires in COVID-19. Overall study context: PBMCs, B-cell-depleted T cells, or T cells provided the cDNA or gDNA that made up the material.

Per the original data handling: Reference gene primer amplification yielded estimated nucleated cell counts. Method: immunoSEQ multiplex PCR; TCRdb's copy keeps in-frame clones and lacks some. V and J calls and clone size are as listed in that table; D and trimming were resolved from the DNA. The sample shows about 200,000 clones, approximately 80% of them seen only once. This CDR3 is 15 amino acids long. Germline V gene data show CDR1 as LNHDA and CDR2 as SQIVND (reference sequence). V lost 6 bases to trimming and J lost 4 bases, with 16 bases between them. The clonotype originates from a woman aged 35 to 49 with acute COVID-19. The chain has TRBV19 and TRBJ1-5; D unresolved. The sample was PBMCs or T cells enriched from blood (not recorded which). Written as DNA, the CDR3 is TGTGCCAGTAGCCCCGGACGGGGAAGAAATCAGCCCCAGCATTTT. Its translation is CASSPGRGRNQPQHF.